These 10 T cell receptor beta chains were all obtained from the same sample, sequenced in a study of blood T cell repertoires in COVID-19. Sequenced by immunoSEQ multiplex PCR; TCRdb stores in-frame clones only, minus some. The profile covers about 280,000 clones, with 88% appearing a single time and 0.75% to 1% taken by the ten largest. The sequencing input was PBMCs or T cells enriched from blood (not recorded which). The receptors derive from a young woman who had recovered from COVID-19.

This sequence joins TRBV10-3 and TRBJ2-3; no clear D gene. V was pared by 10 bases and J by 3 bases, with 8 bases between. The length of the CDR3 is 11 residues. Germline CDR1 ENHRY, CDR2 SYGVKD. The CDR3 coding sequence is TGTGCCACCTCCCTGACAGATACGCAGTATTTT. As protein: CATSLTDTQYF.

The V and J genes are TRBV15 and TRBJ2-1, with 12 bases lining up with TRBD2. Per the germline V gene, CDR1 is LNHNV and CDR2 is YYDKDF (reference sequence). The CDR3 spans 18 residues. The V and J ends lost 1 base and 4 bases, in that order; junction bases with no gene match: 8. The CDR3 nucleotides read TGTGCCACCAGCAGAGTATTGACTAGCGGGAGAGATTACAATGAGCAGTTCTTC. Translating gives CATSRVLTSGRDYNEQFF. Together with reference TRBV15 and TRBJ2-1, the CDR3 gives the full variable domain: DAMVIQNPRYQVTQFGKPVTLSCSQTLNHNVMYWYQQKSSQAPKLLFHYYDKDFNNEADTPDNFQSRRPNTSFCFLDIRSPGLGDTAMYLCATSRVLTSGRDYNEQFFGPGTRLTVL.

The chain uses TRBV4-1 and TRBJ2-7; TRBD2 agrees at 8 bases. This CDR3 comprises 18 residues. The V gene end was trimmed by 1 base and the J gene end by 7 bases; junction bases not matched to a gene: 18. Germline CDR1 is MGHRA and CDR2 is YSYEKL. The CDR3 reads CASSQGPPRDGRAGEQYF. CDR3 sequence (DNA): TGCGCCAGCAGCCAAGGCCCCCCGAGGGACGGGAGGGCCGGAGAGCAGTACTTC.

In DNA form, the CDR3 reads TGTGCCAGCAGTTCAGGGACAGGGAACTCTGGGGCCAACGTCCTGACTTTC. As protein: CASSSGTGNSGANVLTF. The J gene is TRBJ2-6, the V gene TRBV27; 9 positions match TRBD1. After removal of 4 bases from V and 0 bases from J, the junction contained 4 bases not matched to a gene. Per germline, CDR1 MNHEY and CDR2 SMNVEV (reference sequence). The CDR3 is 17 residues long.

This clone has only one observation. CDR3 in DNA: TGTGCCAGCTCACCAACTTGGACAGCGGACAACTATGGCTACACCTTC. Its translation is CASSPTWTADNYGYTF. The V call is TRBV18, the J call TRBJ1-2, with a weak D call TRBD1 (6 bases). The CDR3 has 16 residues. Looked up from germline, CDR1 is KGHSH and CDR2 is LQKENI. V was shortened by 2 bases and J by 2 bases, with 15 bases between the two germline ends. Full variable domain (outside the CDR3, taken from reference TRBV18 and TRBJ1-2): NAGVMQNPRHLVRRRGQEARLRCSPMKGHSHVYWYRQLPEEGLKFMVYLQKENIIDESGMPKERFSAEFPKEGPSILRIQQVVRGDSAAYFCASSPTWTADNYGYTFGSGTRLTVV.

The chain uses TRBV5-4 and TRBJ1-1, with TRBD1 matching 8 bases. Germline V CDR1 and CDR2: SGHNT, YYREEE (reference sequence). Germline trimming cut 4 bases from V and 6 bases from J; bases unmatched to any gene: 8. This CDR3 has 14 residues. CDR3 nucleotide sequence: TGTGCCAGCAGCGCCGGGACAGGCGGACCTGAAGCTTTCTTT. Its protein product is CASSAGTGGPEAFF.

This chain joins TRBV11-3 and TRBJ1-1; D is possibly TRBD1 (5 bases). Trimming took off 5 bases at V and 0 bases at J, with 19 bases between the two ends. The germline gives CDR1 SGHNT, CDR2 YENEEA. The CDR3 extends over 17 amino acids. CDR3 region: CASSPGRSQGVNTEAFF. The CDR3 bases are TGTGCCAGCAGCCCAGGACGGTCCCAAGGGGTGAACACTGAAGCTTTCTTT.

The CDR3 is CASSQGQSGGYTF. In DNA form, the CDR3 reads TGTGCCAGCAGCCAGGGGCAGTCAGGTGGCTACACCTTC. The gene calls are TRBV3-1 (or the pseudogene TRBV3-2) and TRBJ1-2; perhaps TRBD1 as D (5 bases). V was shortened by 3 bases and J by 7 bases, with 12 bases between the two germline ends. Germline CDR1 and CDR2: LGHDT and YNNKEL (reference sequence). This CDR3 has 13 amino acids.

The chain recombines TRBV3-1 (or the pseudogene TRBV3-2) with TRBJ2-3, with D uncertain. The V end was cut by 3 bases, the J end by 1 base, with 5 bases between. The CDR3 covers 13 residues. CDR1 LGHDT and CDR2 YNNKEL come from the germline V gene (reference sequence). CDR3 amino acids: CASSQARTDTQYF. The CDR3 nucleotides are TGTGCCAGCAGCCAGGCCCGCACAGATACGCAGTATTTT.

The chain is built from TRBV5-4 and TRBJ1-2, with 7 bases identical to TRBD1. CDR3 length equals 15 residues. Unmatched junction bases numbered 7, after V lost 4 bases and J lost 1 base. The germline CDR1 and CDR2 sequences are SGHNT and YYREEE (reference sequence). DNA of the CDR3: TGTGCCAGCAGCCCAAAGACAGGGAGTAACTATGGCTACACCTTC. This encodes CASSPKTGSNYGYTF.